The sequence of this TCR beta chain was determined in a study of T cells in Graves' hyperthyroidism and ophthalmopathy. A remark on this clonotype: Its antigen is undetermined.

RNA transcripts were the template for amplifying TCR beta CDR3 regions. HTBI primers were employed in a first-round RT-PCR of the TCR CDR3. From the multiplex PCR reads, TCRdb called clonotypes with MiXCR, one entry per CDR3 protein. The data hold fewer than 55,000 distinct CDR3 sequences, with approximately 50% observed a single time. Study findings and constraints: Most clonotypes that expanded in the thyroid above 0.001 also showed up in blood. Ophthalmopathy cases were set apart from stable hyperthyroidism by a 13 V-J model.

The CDR3 length is 16 residues. V was pared by 3 bases and J by 17 bases, with 20 bases of the junction left unmatched. Germline assignment: CDR1 SGHNT and CDR2 YYREEE (reference sequence). The V call is TRBV5-4, the J call TRBJ2-6; TRBD1 aligns across 7 bases. This clonotype originated in a man younger than 35 with Graves' hyperthyroidism. The sequenced sample was peripheral blood or thyroid tissue (not recorded which). CDR3 DNA: TGTGCCAGCAGCTCTTACAGGGGCGATGGTGCCAACGCCTTGACTTTC. Translated: CASSSYRGDGANALTF.